The 24 T cell receptor beta chains reported below all come from one sample, sequenced in a study of T cell clonality in common variable immunodeficiency. Sequenced by immunoSEQ multiplex PCR; TCRdb stores in-frame clones only, minus some. The sample has about 50,000 clones, none seen only once; the top ten hold approximately 2%. The sequenced sample consisted of peripheral blood mononuclear cells. The receptors shown here come from a person aged 18 to 75 in good health.

This clone showed up just a few times. The read ends 3 residues early relative to the CDR3; the germline J gene fills the gap. This chain uses TRBV11-2 with TRBJ2-1, with TRBD2 identical over 13 bases. The J segment lost 8 bases and the V segment lost 5 bases, leaving 6 bases of the junction unmatched. Germline CDR1 SGHAT, CDR2 FQNNGV. The CDR3 is 15 residues long. The part of the CDR3 DNA that was read is TGTGCCAGCAGCCCAACTAGCGGGGGGGCGGATGAG. Translated, it gives CASSPTSGGADE. The entire CDR3 reads CASSPTSGGADEQFF. Full variable domain (rest looked up from reference TRBV11-2 and TRBJ2-1): EAGVAQSPRYKIIEKRQSVAFWCNPISGHATLYWYQQILGQGPKLLIQFQNNGVVDDSQLPKDRFSAERLKGVDSTLKIQPAKLEDSAVYLCASSPTSGGADEQFFGPGTRLTVL.

A remark on this clone: The CDR3 end is not reached by the read, which stops 3 residues before it; the germline J gene fills it in. The chain joins TRBV20-1 to TRBJ2-1; 10 nucleotides match TRBD2. There are 17 residues in the CDR3. CDR1 is DFQATT and CDR2 is SNEGSKA in the germline V gene (reference sequence). The V segment lost 1 base and the J segment 5 bases; nucleotides outside the gene matches: 11. The CDR3 protein is CSARVAGGTSDHNEQFF. The part of the CDR3 DNA that was read is TGCAGTGCTAGAGTGGCTGGGGGGACTAGCGACCACAATGAG.

This clone was seen many times. Read data end 3 residues before the CDR3 end; the end is taken from the germline J gene. J is TRBJ1-2 and V is TRBV20-1, with 11 bases that match TRBD1. CDR1 and CDR2 from the germline V gene are DFQATT and SNEGSKA (reference sequence). This CDR3 comprises 16 residues. V was pared by 6 bases and J by 4 bases, with 13 bases of the junction left unmatched. The CDR3 loop is CSAVAGTGGPFYGYTF. Incomplete CDR3 DNA: TGCAGTGCCGTAGCTGGGACAGGGGGACCTTTCTATGGC.

Many counts were recorded for this clone. The sequenced fragment ends 3 residues before the CDR3 boundary, so the rest is inferred from the germline J gene. The rearrangement links TRBV29-1 to TRBJ1-2; possible D gene TRBD1, 6 bases. Trimming removed 6 bases at V and 6 bases at J, with 20 bases between. This CDR3 comprises 14 residues. Germline CDR1 and CDR2: SQVTM and ANQGSEA. The CDR3 region is CSVTLGRGIDGYTF. The CDR3 bases that were read are TGCAGCGTGACGTTGGGCAGGGGTATCGATGGC.

This clone was seen more than once but under ten times. A far larger clone is only one base removed, so a read error is likely. With the read ending 3 residues before the CDR3 end, the germline J gene is used to fill in that end. The gene calls are TRBV7-7 and TRBJ2-3; 10 bases are shared with TRBD2. The length of the CDR3 is 16 residues. The germline V gene has CDR1 SSHAT and CDR2 FNYEAQ (reference sequence). Unmatched junction bases numbered 8, after V lost 5 bases and J lost 3 bases. The CDR3 sequence: CASSVVLAGGTDTQYF. The sequenced CDR3 bases are TGTGCCAGCAGCGTAGTATTAGCGGGGGGAACAGATACG.

This clone has just a few counts. The read halts 3 residues ahead of the CDR3 end, with the missing end drawn from the germline J gene. The rearrangement joins TRBV30 to TRBJ2-3; no clear D. Germline CDR1 reads GTSNPN; CDR2 reads SVGIG (reference sequence). V dropped 4 bases and J dropped 5 bases, with 13 bases sitting between them. The CDR3 spans 13 residues. Partial CDR3 DNA: TGTGCCTGGAATGGTAGGCGGTTAGATACG. Translated: CAWNGRRLDT. The entire CDR3 protein is CAWNGRRLDTQYF.

About this clone: The read is 3 residues too short to cover the CDR3 end, so that end is filled in from the germline J gene. The chain uses TRBV7-3 and TRBJ2-7; D may be TRBD1 (6 bases). The CDR3 length is 14 residues. Trimming stripped 5 bases from V and 6 bases from J, with 17 bases between. Germline V lookup: CDR1 SGHTA, CDR2 FQGTGA. CDR3 bases read: TGTGCCAGCAGCCCGGGACAACGAGTATCCGAG. It is translated as CASSPGQRVSE. The entire CDR3 protein is CASSPGQRVSEQYF.

This clone was seen a handful of times. The read halts 3 residues ahead of the CDR3 end, with the missing end drawn from the germline J gene. The V gene is TRBV7-8, the J gene TRBJ1-4; a weak D match, TRBD1 (5 bases). This CDR3 region has 12 residues. Germline CDR1 SGHVS, CDR2 FQNEAQ. Partial CDR3 DNA: TGTGCCAGCAGCTTAGACAGGATCGGA. Amino acids: CASSLDRIG. The whole CDR3 sequence reads CASSLDRIGLFF.

Many counts were recorded for this clone. Incomplete CDR3 DNA: TGTGCCAGCAGCTTGGGACAGTTCTCCTACGAG. Its translation is CASSLGQFSYE. The entire CDR3 protein reads CASSLGQFSYEQYF. This chain uses TRBV9 with TRBJ2-7; TRBD1 agrees at 7 bases. The read terminates 3 residues ahead of where the CDR3 ends, so the germline J gene completes it. V was pared by 4 bases and J by 0 bases, with 4 bases of the junction left unmatched. The CDR3 has 14 amino acids. Per the germline V gene, CDR1 is SGDLS and CDR2 is YYNGEE.

Many counts were recorded for this clone. The read gets to within 3 residues of the CDR3 end, and the germline J gene fills in the rest. The chain uses TRBV30 and TRBJ2-1, with D unresolved. CDR3 length: 16 residues. Germline CDR1 is GTSNPN and CDR2 is SVGIG (reference sequence). V was shortened by 0 bases and J by 1 base, with 13 bases between the two germline ends. The sequenced part of the CDR3 DNA is TGTGCCTGGAGTGTAAATCCCCCCGGGTCCTACAATGAG. As protein: CAWSVNPPGSYNE. The CDR3 in its entirety is CAWSVNPPGSYNEQFF.

This clone occurred many times. The sequenced part of the CDR3 DNA is TGTGCCAGCAGCTCGGGATTACAGGGGACTGAA. Its protein product is CASSSGLQGTE. The full CDR3 reads CASSSGLQGTEAFF. V is TRBV7-9 and J is TRBJ1-1, with 7 nucleotides matching TRBD1. The read finishes 3 residues shy of the CDR3 end, and the germline J gene is used to complete it. J gave up 5 bases and V 4 bases, and 7 bases lay outside the gene matches. This CDR3 contains 14 residues. Germline lookup yields CDR1 SEHNR and CDR2 FQNEAQ (reference sequence). Full variable domain (missing parts from reference TRBV7-9 and TRBJ1-1): DTGVSQNPRHKITKRGQNVTFRCDPISEHNRLYWYRQTLGQGPEFLTYFQNEAQLEKSRLLSDRFSAERPKGSFSTLEIQRTEQGDSAMYLCASSSGLQGTEAFFGQGTRLTVV.

In regard to this clone: Coverage ceases 3 residues before the CDR3 finishes, and the germline J gene fills in the end. The chain carries TRBV18 and TRBJ2-1, with TRBD2 matching over 8 bases. The trim removed 5 bases at V and 5 bases at J, leaving 8 bases unmatched. Germline-derived CDR1 and CDR2 are KGHSH and LQKENI. The CDR3 length is 15 residues. CDR3 DNA, as far as it was read: TGTGCCAGCTCAAGGTCGCGGGGGGAACACAATGAG. Protein sequence: CASSRSRGEHNE. The entire CDR3 reads CASSRSRGEHNEQFF.

In this sample, this clone turned up many times. The CDR3 end lies 3 residues beyond the end of the read and is filled in from the germline J gene. The V and J genes are TRBV20-1 and TRBJ1-1, with D maybe TRBD1 (6 bases). The length of the CDR3 is 12 residues. The germline V gene encodes CDR1 DFQATT and CDR2 SNEGSKA (reference sequence). Trimming stripped 6 bases from V and 1 base from J, with 9 bases between. CDR3 sequence: CSAGGTNTEAFF. The CDR3 bases that were read are TGCAGTGCAGGGGGTACGAACACTGAA.

This clone came up many times. The read finishes 3 residues shy of the CDR3 end, and the germline J gene is used to complete it. The genes are TRBV5-1 and TRBJ2-7, with D tentatively TRBD1 (5 bases). Trimming removed 0 bases at V and 1 base at J, with 8 bases between. Germline CDR1 reads SGHRS; CDR2 reads YFSETQ. CDR3 size: 14 residues. The covered CDR3 bases are TGCGCCAGCAGCTTGGAACAGGCTTCCTACGAG. It encodes CASSLEQASYE. The full CDR3 sequence reads CASSLEQASYEQYF.

This clone was seen many times. The read ends 3 residues shy of where the CDR3 ends; the end is completed using the germline J gene. The V call is TRBV18, the J call TRBJ2-3; unclear D gene. Germline values: CDR1 KGHSH, CDR2 LQKENI. Trimming took 0 bases from V and 3 from J, leaving 7 bases between them. The CDR3 loop spans 14 amino acids. This CDR3 reads CASSPPVLTDTQYF. The sequenced CDR3 bases are TGTGCCAGCTCACCACCCGTTCTTACAGATACG.

This clone was seen ten or more times. CDR3 sequence reads: CASSDRQGLIGELFF. Partial CDR3 DNA: TGCGCCAGCAGTGATCGACAGGGCCTAATCGGGGAG. The chain employs TRBV5-1 and TRBJ2-2, with TRBD1 matching over 7 bases. The CDR3 end is not reached by the read, which stops 3 residues before it; the germline J gene fills it in. Germline V gives CDR1 SGHRS, CDR2 YFSETQ. The CDR3 covers 15 residues. Unmatched junction bases numbered 11, after V lost 5 bases and J lost 7 bases.

This clone appeared many times. The missing CDR3 end, 3 residues past where the read stops, is filled in from the germline J gene. The chain uses TRBV5-4 and TRBJ1-1, with 8 bases matching TRBD1. The germline gives CDR1 SGHNT, CDR2 YYREEE (reference sequence). This CDR3 has 14 residues. The J segment lost 7 bases and the V segment lost 4 bases, leaving 9 bases of the junction unmatched. Partial CDR3 DNA: TGTGCCAGCAGCGTAGACAGGGGAGGTGGTGAA. It is translated as CASSVDRGGGE. The whole CDR3 protein is CASSVDRGGGEAFF.

This clone was recorded at least ten times. The read ends 3 residues before the CDR3 terminus; that terminus is restored from the germline J gene. The chain couples TRBV19 to TRBJ1-5; 8 bases map to TRBD1. CDR3 size: 15 residues. V shed 7 bases and J 4 bases; nucleotides not matched to a gene: 9. Germline CDR1 LNHDA, CDR2 SQIVND (reference sequence). The part of the CDR3 DNA that was read is TGTGCCAGTACCCGGACAGGGTGGGTGAATCAGCCC. Translation gives CASTRTGWVNQP. The entire CDR3 reads CASTRTGWVNQPQHF.

This clone was detected many times. The observed sequence ends 3 residues before the CDR3 terminus, with the missing tail filled in from the germline J gene. The rearrangement uses TRBV30 and TRBJ2-1; D not certain. Germline CDR1 and CDR2: GTSNPN and SVGIG (reference sequence). This CDR3 has 11 residues. With 2 bases removed from V and 4 bases from J, the gap between germline ends came to 3 bases. This CDR3 reads CAWSQYNEQFF. The CDR3 bases that were read are TGTGCCTGGAGTCAATACAATGAG.

In its sample, this clone was seen many times. Germline is not matched at one junction end, which may reflect a read error. The read ends 3 residues early relative to the CDR3; the germline J gene fills the gap. The rearrangement uses TRBV6-4 and TRBJ2-4; 9 bases are a match to TRBD1. The germline gives CDR1 MRHNA, CDR2 SNTAGT. The CDR3 is made up of 15 amino acids. Incomplete CDR3 DNA: TGTGCCATCAGTGACAGGGGGAAGACCAAAAACATT. It encodes CAISDRGKTKNI. The whole CDR3 is CAISDRGKTKNIQYF.

As for this clone: Read data end 3 residues before the CDR3 end; the end is taken from the germline J gene. The rearrangement joins TRBV30 to TRBJ1-1; no definite D call. Trimming left V 4 bases short and J 0 bases short, with 12 bases between. CDR1 is GTSNPN, CDR2 SVGIG, per germline (reference sequence). The CDR3 has 14 residues. CDR3 residues: CAWKNRNMNTEAFF. The DNA read from the CDR3 is TGTGCCTGGAAAAACAGAAACATGAACACTGAA.

In its sample, this clone was seen many times. The read is 3 residues too short to cover the CDR3 end, so that end is filled in from the germline J gene. The chain is built from TRBV18 and TRBJ2-1; D remains unclear. In germline, CDR1 is KGHSH, CDR2 LQKENI. The length of the CDR3 is 12 residues. Trimming pared 1 base from V and 6 bases from J, leaving 4 bases between. The CDR3 is CASSPQRNEQFF. CDR3 bases read: TGTGCCAGCTCACCACAGCGCAATGAG.

The CDR3 bases that were read are TGTGCCAGCAACGGTTTTCAGGAGGATGAG. Translating it yields CASNGFQEDE. The whole CDR3 is CASNGFQEDEQFF. This rearrangement joins TRBV2 to TRBJ2-1; D may be TRBD2 (5 bases). The CDR3 end is not reached by the read, which stops 3 residues before it; the germline J gene fills it in. The CDR3 extends over 13 amino acids. CDR1 is SNHLY and CDR2 is FYNNEI in the germline V gene. Deletions cut 7 bases from V and 8 bases from J, with 15 bases between.

This clone came up many times. Read data end 3 residues before the CDR3 end; the end is taken from the germline J gene. The V and J genes are TRBV3-1 (or the pseudogene TRBV3-2) and TRBJ2-3, with TRBD2 identical over 9 bases. This CDR3 is built from 19 residues. Trimming took 0 bases from V and 4 from J; bases not matched to a gene: 14. The germline V gene has CDR1 LGHDT and CDR2 YNNKEL (reference sequence). The CDR3 here is CASSQDSAGGPGESDTQYF. CDR3 DNA, as far as it was read: TGTGCCAGCAGCCAAGATTCGGCGGGGGGGCCGGGAGAATCAGATACG.